A single sample is the source of the 8 T cell receptor beta chains below, sequenced in a study of blood T cell repertoires in COVID-19 (dated by TCRdb to about 2020). Library preparation used the immunoSEQ multiplex PCR assay. TCRdb retrieved this table from immuneACCESS and kept in-frame rearrangements only. Not all clones are present; in checked studies, unresolved V genes account for under half, and no reason is known for the remainder. In all, the sample holds about 11,000 clones, and around four fifths of those were seen once. Under 40% of the sample lies in the top ten. Sequencing was done on a sample of peripheral blood. The receptors derive from a man in his fifties or sixties with active COVID-19.

The V call is TRBV27, the J call TRBJ2-7, with 8 bases matching TRBD1. Germline values: CDR1 MNHEY, CDR2 SMNVEV (reference sequence). The CDR3 length is 15 residues. Trimming removed 5 bases from V and 0 bases from J; junction bases left unmatched: 6. The CDR3 nucleotides are TGTGCCAGCAGTCCGGGACAGGTACTCTCCTACGAGCAGTACTTC. Translated, it gives CASSPGQVLSYEQYF.

Relative to its sample, this clone is medium-sized. The chain links TRBV9 to TRBJ2-5; TRBD2 aligns across 8 bases. V lost 4 bases, J lost 5 bases, and 10 bases stayed unmatched. The CDR3 covers 15 residues. Germline V gene lookup returns CDR1 SGDLS and CDR2 YYNGEE. Here the CDR3 reads CASSPQSGRGETQYF. The CDR3 DNA reads as TGTGCCAGCAGCCCCCAGAGCGGGAGAGGGGAGACCCAGTACTTC.

The chain recombines TRBV27 with TRBJ2-7; TRBD2 might be the D (7 bases). The V and J ends lost 8 bases and 1 base respectively, with 12 bases between them. This CDR3 contains 13 residues. The V gene's germline CDR1 is MNHEY and CDR2 SMNVEV (reference sequence). CDR3 protein: CASGRGESYEQYF. In DNA, the CDR3 is TGTGCCAGCGGGAGGGGGGAATCCTACGAGCAGTACTTC.

The chain has TRBV7-5 and TRBJ2-7; the table's D gene call, TRBD1, was not cross checked with the DNA. TRBV7-5 is designated a pseudogene. This CDR3 is built from 18 residues. The CDR3 loop reads CVRSLARPSRDRGYEQYF. DNA of the CDR3: TGTGTCAGAAGCTTAGCGCGTCCTTCCAGGGACAGGGGCTACGAGCAGTACTTC.

Here the CDR3 DNA reads TGTGCCAGCAGCAACCCCGGACTAGCGGGACGGGAGACCCAGTACTTC. Its translation: CASSNPGLAGRETQYF. The chain has TRBV5-4 and TRBJ2-5; 12 bases are a match to TRBD2. Per germline, CDR1 SGHNT and CDR2 YYREEE (reference sequence). The V gene end was trimmed by 4 bases and the J gene end by 5 bases; junction bases not matched to a gene: 9. The CDR3 has 16 amino acids.

The gene calls are TRBV10-2 and TRBJ2-7, with 10 bases that match TRBD2. V was clipped by 0 bases and J by 2 bases; unmatched bases: 1. There are 15 residues in the CDR3. From germline, CDR1 is WSHSY and CDR2 SAAADI. The CDR3 here is CASSESGLAAYEQYF. DNA for the CDR3: TGCGCCAGCAGTGAGTCAGGACTAGCGGCCTACGAGCAGTACTTC.

The chain combines TRBV7-3 with TRBJ2-1; D is possibly TRBD2 (6 bases). V was shortened by 2 bases and J by 4 bases, with 18 bases between the two germline ends. The CDR3 spans 17 residues. Germline V lookup: CDR1 SGHTA, CDR2 FQGTGA. The DNA for the CDR3 is TGTGCCAGCAGCTTAGAAGGGCGGGACCTTCCTTACAATGAGCAGTTCTTC. Its protein product is CASSLEGRDLPYNEQFF.

The chain carries TRBV11-2 and TRBJ2-4; D possibly corresponds to TRBD2 (6 bases). The ends were cut back, 1 base at V and 0 bases at J, with 10 bases in the middle. CDR1 SGHAT and CDR2 FQNNGV come from the germline V gene. The CDR3 length is 16 residues. The CDR3 DNA is TGTGCCAGCAGCTTAGCGGAGGGGTTAGCCAAAAACATTCAGTACTTC. Translated, it gives CASSLAEGLAKNIQYF.